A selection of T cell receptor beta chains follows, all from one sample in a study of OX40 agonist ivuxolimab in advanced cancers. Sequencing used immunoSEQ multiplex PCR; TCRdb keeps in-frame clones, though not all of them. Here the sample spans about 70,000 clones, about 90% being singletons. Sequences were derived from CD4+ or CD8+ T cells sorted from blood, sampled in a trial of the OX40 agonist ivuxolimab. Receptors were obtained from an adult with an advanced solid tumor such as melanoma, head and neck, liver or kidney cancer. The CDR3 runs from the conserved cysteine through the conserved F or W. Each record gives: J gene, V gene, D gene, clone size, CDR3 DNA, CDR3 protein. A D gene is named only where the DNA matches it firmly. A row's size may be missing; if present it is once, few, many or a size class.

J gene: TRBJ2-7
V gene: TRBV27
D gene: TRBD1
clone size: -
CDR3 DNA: TGTGCCAGCAGTCGGGGACAGTTCTACGAGCAGTACTTC
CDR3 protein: CASSRGQFYEQYF

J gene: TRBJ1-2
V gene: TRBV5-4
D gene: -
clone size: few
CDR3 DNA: TGTGCCAGCAGCTCGGGACTAGACTACACCTTC
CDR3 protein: CASSSGLDYTF

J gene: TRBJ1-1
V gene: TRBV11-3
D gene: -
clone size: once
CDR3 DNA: TGTGCCAGCAGCTTTAGTGGGGGCACTGAAGCTTTCTTT
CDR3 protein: CASSFSGGTEAFF

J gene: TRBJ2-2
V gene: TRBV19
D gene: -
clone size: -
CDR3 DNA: TGTGCCAGTAGTATAGATCTGGAAGGGCCGAACACCGGGGAGCTGTTTTTT
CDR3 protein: CASSIDLEGPNTGELFF

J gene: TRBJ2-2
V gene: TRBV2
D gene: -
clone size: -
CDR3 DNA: TGTGCCAGCAGTGACGGGGCCTTTACCGGGGAGCTGTTTTTT
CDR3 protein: CASSDGAFTGELFF

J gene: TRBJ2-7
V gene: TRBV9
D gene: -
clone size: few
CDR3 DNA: TGTGCCAGCAGCCCAGCCGCCTGGGGCGAGCAGTACTTC
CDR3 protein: CASSPAAWGEQYF

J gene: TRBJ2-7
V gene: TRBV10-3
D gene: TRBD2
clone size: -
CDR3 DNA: TGTGCCATGGGACTAGCGGGCAGCTACGAGCAGTACTTC
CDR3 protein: CAMGLAGSYEQYF

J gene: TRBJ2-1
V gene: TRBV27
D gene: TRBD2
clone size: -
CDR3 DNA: TGTGCCAGCAGTCCAGGACTAGCGGGGTACAATGAGCAGTTCTTC
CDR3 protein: CASSPGLAGYNEQFF

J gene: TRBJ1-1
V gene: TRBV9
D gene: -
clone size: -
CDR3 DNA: TGTGCCAGCAGCGTAACTGAGAATACTGAAGCTTTCTTT
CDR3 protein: CASSVTENTEAFF

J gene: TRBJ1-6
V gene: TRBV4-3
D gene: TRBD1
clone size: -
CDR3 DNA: TGCGCCAGCAGCCCCGGGACAGGGGGCGGGTCACCCCTCCACTTT
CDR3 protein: CASSPGTGGGSPLHF

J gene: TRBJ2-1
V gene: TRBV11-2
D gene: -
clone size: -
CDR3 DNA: TGTGCCAGCAGCTTAGGACAGATAAACTACAATGAGCAGTTCTTC
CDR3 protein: CASSLGQINYNEQFF

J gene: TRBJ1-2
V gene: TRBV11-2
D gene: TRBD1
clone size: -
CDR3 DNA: TGTGCCAGCAGCTTAGGCTTCCCAGGGGGCGCCTTCAACTATGGCTACACCTTC
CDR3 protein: CASSLGFPGGAFNYGYTF

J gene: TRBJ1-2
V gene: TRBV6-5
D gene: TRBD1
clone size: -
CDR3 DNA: TGTGCCAGCAGTTACGGGACAGGGGATCGGGATGGCTACACCTTC
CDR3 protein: CASSYGTGDRDGYTF

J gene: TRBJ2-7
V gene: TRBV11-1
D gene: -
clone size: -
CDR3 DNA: TGTGCCAGCAGCTTAGTGCCGGCTTCCTACGAGCAGTACTTC
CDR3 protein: CASSLVPASYEQYF

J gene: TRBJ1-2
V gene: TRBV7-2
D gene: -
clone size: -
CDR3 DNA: TGTGCCAGCAGCTTAGCGGGGGGTGACTATGGCTACACCTTC
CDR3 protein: CASSLAGGDYGYTF

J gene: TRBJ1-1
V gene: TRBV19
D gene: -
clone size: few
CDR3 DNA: TGTGCCAGTAGTATTGAAGGGAACACTGAAGCTTTCTTT
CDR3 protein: CASSIEGNTEAFF

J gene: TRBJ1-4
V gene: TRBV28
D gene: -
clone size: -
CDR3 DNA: TGTGCCAGCAGGCAGGGAATTGAAAAACTGTTTTTT
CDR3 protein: CASRQGIEKLFF

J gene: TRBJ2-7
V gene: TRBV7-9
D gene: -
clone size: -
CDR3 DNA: TGTGCCAGCAGCCAAACTAGGGGGACCTACTCCTACGAGCAGTACTTC
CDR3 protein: CASSQTRGTYSYEQYF

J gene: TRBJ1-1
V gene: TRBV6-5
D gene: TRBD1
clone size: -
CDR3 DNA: TGTGCCAGCAGTGCCGACAGGGCCTTCACTGAAGCTTTCTTT
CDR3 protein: CASSADRAFTEAFF

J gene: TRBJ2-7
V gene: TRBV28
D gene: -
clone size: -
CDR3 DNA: TGTGCCAGCAGTCCATACAGGGCCTCCTACGAGCAGTACTTC
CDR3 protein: CASSPYRASYEQYF

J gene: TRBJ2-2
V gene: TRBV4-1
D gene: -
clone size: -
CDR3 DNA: TGCGCCAGCAGCACTGAGCCCGGAAACGGGGAGCTGTTTTTT
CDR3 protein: CASSTEPGNGELFF

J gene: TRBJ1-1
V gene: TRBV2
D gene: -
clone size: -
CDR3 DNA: TGTGCCAGCAGTCGAAAGTCCGAGAACACTGAAGCTTTCTTT
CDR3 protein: CASSRKSENTEAFF

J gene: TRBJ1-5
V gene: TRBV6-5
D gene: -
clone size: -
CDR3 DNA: TGTGCCAGCAGTTCGTATTCGGATCACAATCAGCCCCAGCATTTT
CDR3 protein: CASSSYSDHNQPQHF

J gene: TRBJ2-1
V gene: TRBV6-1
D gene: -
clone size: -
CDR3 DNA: TGTGCCAGCAGTCTCCGGATTAATGAGCAGTTCTTC
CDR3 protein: CASSLRINEQFF

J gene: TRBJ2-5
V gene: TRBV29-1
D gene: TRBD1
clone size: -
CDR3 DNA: TGCAGCGTTCAGAACAGGGGTGAAGAGACCCAGTACTTC
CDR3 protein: CSVQNRGEETQYF

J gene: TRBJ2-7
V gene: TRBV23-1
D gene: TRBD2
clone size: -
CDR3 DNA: TGCGCCAGCAGTCACCGCCTAGCGGGGGGCCAGCCCTACGAGCAGTACTTC
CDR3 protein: CASSHRLAGGQPYEQYF